This T cell receptor (beta chain) comes out of a study of Ad26.COV2.S vaccination and SARS-CoV-2 variants. Germline V CDR1 and CDR2: MNHGY, SVAAGI. V was clipped by 4 bases and J by 8 bases, with 9 bases between them. The CDR3 extends over 11 amino acids. Data came from immunoSEQ multiplex PCR; TCRdb stores just in-frame clones and leaves some out. The profile shows 150,000 to 200,000 clones, approximately 90% of them singletons. The material sequenced was peripheral blood, taken after recovery from COVID-19. The V call is TRBV6-9, the J call TRBJ2-7, with no clear D. This clonotype originated in a human donor who had recovered from COVID-19. The CDR3 protein is CASSSRGQQYF. The CDR3 nucleotides are TGTGCCAGCAGTTCCCGAGGACAGCAGTACTTC.